Listed below are T cell receptor beta chains from one sample, sequenced in a study of blood T cell repertoires in COVID-19. This table comes from immunoSEQ multiplex PCR, and its TCRdb copy is limited to in-frame clones, with some not included. This table holds some 300,000 clones, roughly 91% found once. Material for sequencing was PBMCs or T cells enriched from blood (not recorded which). Receptors were obtained from a woman between 50 and 59 years old who had been exposed to COVID-19. CDR3s include the opening cysteine and the closing phenylalanine or tryptophan. Fields, in order: V gene, J gene, D gene, clone size, CDR3 DNA, CDR3 protein. D genes are given only for firm matches. Size is stated for part of the rows, as once, few or many counts, or as a class when the clone is expanded.

TRBV3-1/TRBV3-2,TRBJ2-5,-,-,TGTGCCAGCAGCCACGTAGGGACAAGAACGTACCAAGAGACCCAGTACTTC,CASSHVGTRTYQETQYF
TRBV6-5,TRBJ2-7,TRBD2,-,TGTGCCAGCAGGGGACTAGCGGCAACCTACGAGCAGTACTTC,CASRGLAATYEQYF
TRBV7-6,TRBJ2-5,-,-,TGTGCCAGCAGTCCCCTCGTTGGGCTGCAAGAGACCCAGTACTTC,CASSPLVGLQETQYF
TRBV7-9,TRBJ2-1,-,-,TGTGCCAGCAGTCCGTCAGGGAACTCCTACAATGAGCAGTTCTTC,CASSPSGNSYNEQFF
TRBV3-1/TRBV3-2,TRBJ1-6,-,-,TGTGCCAGCAGCCAAGTAGGCGGGTCTGGAGGTAATTCACCCCTCCACTTT,CASSQVGGSGGNSPLHF
TRBV11-2,TRBJ1-2,TRBD1,-,TGTGCCAGCAGCTTAGTTTCAGGGGGCTCAGGCTACACCTTC,CASSLVSGGSGYTF
TRBV19,TRBJ2-2,-,-,TGTGCCAGTAGAAGGTATCCGGAGACAGCGAACACCGGGGAGCTGTTTTTT,CASRRYPETANTGELFF
TRBV28,TRBJ1-4,TRBD1,few,TGTGCCAGCAGTTCCCTGGACAGGATGACAACTAATGAAAAACTGTTTTTT,CASSSLDRMTTNEKLFF
TRBV19,TRBJ1-2,TRBD1,-,TGTGCCAGTAGTATCGGACAGGGGGCTGGAGGCTACACCTTC,CASSIGQGAGGYTF
TRBV5-1,TRBJ2-1,TRBD1,-,TGCGCCAGCTCTCGGGACAGGGCTAATGAGCAGTTCTTC,CASSRDRANEQFF
TRBV6-1,TRBJ2-7,-,-,TGTGCCAGCAGTGAAGATTCCCCCGCGGTAATTTACTACGAGCAGTACTTC,CASSEDSPAVIYYEQYF
TRBV30,TRBJ2-1,-,-,TGTGCCTGGACCCTGCCGACAGGTTTCCCCAATGAGCAGTTCTTC,CAWTLPTGFPNEQFF
TRBV7-2,TRBJ1-5,TRBD1,-,TGTGCCAGCAGCTTAGGGCCTTCACAGGGGGGGCAGCCCCAGCATTTT,CASSLGPSQGGQPQHF
TRBV28,TRBJ1-1,-,-,TGTGCCAGCAGTTTACTAGGGGAAGGGAAAGCTTTCTTT,CASSLLGEGKAFF
TRBV5-4,TRBJ1-4,TRBD1,-,TGTGCCAGCAGCTTATGGACAGGGAAAGTAAGCGAAAAACTGTTTTTT,CASSLWTGKVSEKLFF
TRBV3-1/TRBV3-2,TRBJ1-4,TRBD1,-,TGTGCCAGCAGCCAAGATTACGGGGACAGCATCCTTTTAAATGAAAAACTGTTTTTT,CASSQDYGDSILLNEKLFF
TRBV10-3,TRBJ1-6,TRBD1,-,TGTGCCATCAGTGCGGGGGGACAGGGAAATAATTCACCCCTCCACTTT,CAISAGGQGNNSPLHF
TRBV7-2,TRBJ1-5,TRBD1,-,TGTGCCAGCAGCTCGACAGGGGAGGGACGGCCCCAGCATTTT,CASSSTGEGRPQHF
TRBV5-1,TRBJ2-3,-,-,TGCGCCAGCAGCTTACAGGGCCCCGACACAGATACGCAGTATTTT,CASSLQGPDTDTQYF
TRBV15,TRBJ2-1,TRBD2,-,TGTGCCACCAGCAGAGATCTCGGCCTAGCGGGGGGGCGCAATGAGCAGTTCTTC,CATSRDLGLAGGRNEQFF
TRBV4-2,TRBJ2-5,-,-,TGTGCCAGCAGCCAAGGTACAAAACAATACTTC,CASSQGTKQYF
TRBV7-2,TRBJ1-1,-,-,TGTGCCAGCAGGGCCCAGCCGGGGTCTGAAGCTTTCTTT,CASRAQPGSEAFF
TRBV3-1/TRBV3-2,TRBJ2-5,-,-,TGTGCCAGCAGCCTGAACCGGGAGACCCAGTACTTC,CASSLNRETQYF